Each of the 11 T cell receptor beta chains below was sequenced from the same sample in a study of cytomegalovirus exposure and HLA in healthy donors. PCR primers comprised 60 Vbeta and 13 Jbeta primers. Here immunoSEQ multiplex PCR was the method, and the copy in TCRdb shows in-frame clones only, minus some. The sample includes approximately 100,000 clones, about 9.4% of them seen just once. The sequenced sample consisted of PBMCs. The origin of the receptors is a man between 35 and 55 years old in good health and CMV-seropositive.

The rearrangement links TRBV5-4 to TRBJ2-7, with TRBD1 identical over 7 bases. Germline lookup yields CDR1 SGHNT and CDR2 YYREEE (reference sequence). This CDR3 spans 13 amino acids. The junction had 2 bases not matched to a gene; V was cut back by 0 bases and J by 5 bases. CDR3: CASSLAGGHEQYF. CDR3 nucleotides: TGTGCCAGCAGCTTGGCAGGGGGTCACGAGCAGTACTTC.

This clone turned up a few times. The rearrangement uses TRBV28 and TRBJ2-7, with no clear D. There are 13 residues in the CDR3. In germline, CDR1 is MDHEN, CDR2 SYDVKM. V was cut by 3 bases and J by 5 bases, with 11 bases left in between. CDR3 sequence reads: CASSLASSNEQYF. The CDR3 nucleotides are TGTGCCAGCAGTTTGGCGTCTAGTAACGAGCAGTACTTC.

The genes are TRBV5-6 and TRBJ2-6, with D unclear. Trimming left V 4 bases short and J 0 bases short, with 14 bases between. The germline gives CDR1 SGHDT, CDR2 YYEEEE. The length of the CDR3 is 17 residues. CDR3 protein: CASSAPIAYSGANVLTF. CDR3 in DNA: TGTGCCAGCAGCGCGCCCATCGCGTACTCTGGGGCCAACGTCCTGACTTTC.

The chain has TRBV27 and TRBJ2-5; a weak D match, TRBD2 (5 bases). Germline V lookup: CDR1 MNHEY, CDR2 SMNVEV (reference sequence). This CDR3 has 11 amino acids. The V and J ends lost 2 bases and 7 bases respectively, with 5 bases between them. CDR3 in amino acids: CASSLGRTQYF. The DNA of the CDR3 is TGTGCCAGCAGTTTAGGGAGGACCCAGTACTTC.

The chain couples TRBV5-1 to TRBJ2-2; perhaps TRBD1 as D (6 bases). The germline V gene has CDR1 SGHRS and CDR2 YFSETQ. The CDR3 runs 15 residues. V dropped 4 bases and J dropped 0 bases, with 10 bases sitting between them. DNA for the CDR3: TGCGCCAGCAGCCCGGCAGGGGCGAACACCGGGGAGCTGTTTTTT. Translated: CASSPAGANTGELFF.

This clone was seen many times. The V and J genes are TRBV5-4 and TRBJ2-1; D is perhaps TRBD1 (6 bases). Germline assignment: CDR1 SGHNT and CDR2 YYREEE (reference sequence). The V end was cut by 4 bases, the J end by 1 base, with 18 bases between. The CDR3 spans 17 residues. CDR3 amino acids: CASSLEYGTLSYNEQFF. The CDR3 DNA is TGTGCCAGCAGCCTGGAGTACGGGACATTGTCCTACAATGAGCAGTTCTTC. The full variable domain, in which reference TRBV5-4 and TRBJ2-1 provide the parts outside the CDR3, is ETGVTQSPTHLIKTRGQQVTLRCSSQSGHNTVSWYQQALGQGPQFIFQYYREEENGRGNFPPRFSGLQFPNYSSELNVNALELDDSALYLCASSLEYGTLSYNEQFFGPGTRLTVL.

The rearrangement links TRBV11-2 to TRBJ2-5; D is possibly TRBD2 (6 bases). TRBJ2-7 matches the DNA end more closely, so the J call is doubtful. CDR1 is SGHAT and CDR2 is FQNNGV in the germline V gene. The CDR3 consists of 14 residues. CDR3 DNA sequence: TGTGCCAGCAGCTTATGGGGGACTTCGTACGAGCAGTACTTC. Translating gives CASSLWGTSYEQYF.

This clone was seen more than once but under ten times. This chain connects TRBV4-1 to TRBJ2-2; TRBD2 agrees at 11 bases. Losses at the gene ends were 1 base for V and 3 bases for J; bases not matched to a gene: 4. The CDR3 totals 17 residues. CDR1 is MGHRA, CDR2 YSYEKL, per germline. The CDR3 loop reads CASSQVGLAAHTGELFF. CDR3 nucleotide sequence: TGCGCCAGCAGCCAAGTGGGACTAGCGGCACACACCGGGGAGCTGTTTTTT.

This clone came up a few times. The genes are TRBV5-1 and TRBJ1-1, with 8 bases aligning to TRBD1. The CDR3 runs 13 residues. Germline CDR1 reads SGHRS; CDR2 reads YFSETQ. V lost 4 bases and J lost 12; bases outside the gene matches: 11. CDR3 region: CASSAGQGGMSFF. CDR3 DNA sequence: TGCGCCAGCAGCGCTGGACAGGGAGGTATGTCTTTCTTT.

The chain has TRBV19 and TRBJ2-7; D gene ambiguous. Germline CDR1 reads LNHDA; CDR2 reads SQIVND (reference sequence). The CDR3 is 14 amino acids. The V end was cut by 3 bases, the J end by 3 bases, with 12 bases between. CDR3 coding DNA: TGTGCCAGTAGTATTGCTGGCCTTAACTACGAGCAGTACTTC. Its translation is CASSIAGLNYEQYF.

This clone was seen a few times. The chain is built from TRBV18 and TRBJ1-3; a possible D gene is TRBD1 (6 bases). The V end was cut by 6 bases, the J end by 3 bases, with 15 bases between. The CDR3 is made up of 15 amino acids. Per germline, CDR1 KGHSH and CDR2 LQKENI. The CDR3 DNA sequence: TGTGCCAGCTCGCTCGGACAGTCTGGTGGAAACACCATATATTTT. This encodes CASSLGQSGGNTIYF.